Described below is a single T cell receptor beta chain sequence and its context. TCR beta CDR3 regions were amplified from RNA transcripts. During a first-round RT-PCR of the TCR CDR3, the HTBI primer set was used. Using its own MiXCR run on the multiplex PCR reads, TCRdb lists one record per CDR3 protein. The repertoire has 700,000 or so distinct CDR3 sequences, approximately 15% of them found once; the top ten carry roughly an eighth. This record belongs to a study of T cells in Graves' hyperthyroidism and ophthalmopathy. The CDR3 covers 13 residues. Germline V CDR1 and CDR2: MGHRA, YSYEKL. The V and J ends lost 4 bases and 5 bases respectively, with 9 bases between them.

The source material was blood. The receptor was isolated from a woman between 50 and 59 years old with Graves' ophthalmopathy. The chain is built from TRBV4-1 and TRBJ1-5, with D hard to call. The CDR3 DNA reads TGCGCCAGCAGCCGGAGGGAGGATCAGCCCCAGCATTTT. Its translation: CASSRREDQPQHF.